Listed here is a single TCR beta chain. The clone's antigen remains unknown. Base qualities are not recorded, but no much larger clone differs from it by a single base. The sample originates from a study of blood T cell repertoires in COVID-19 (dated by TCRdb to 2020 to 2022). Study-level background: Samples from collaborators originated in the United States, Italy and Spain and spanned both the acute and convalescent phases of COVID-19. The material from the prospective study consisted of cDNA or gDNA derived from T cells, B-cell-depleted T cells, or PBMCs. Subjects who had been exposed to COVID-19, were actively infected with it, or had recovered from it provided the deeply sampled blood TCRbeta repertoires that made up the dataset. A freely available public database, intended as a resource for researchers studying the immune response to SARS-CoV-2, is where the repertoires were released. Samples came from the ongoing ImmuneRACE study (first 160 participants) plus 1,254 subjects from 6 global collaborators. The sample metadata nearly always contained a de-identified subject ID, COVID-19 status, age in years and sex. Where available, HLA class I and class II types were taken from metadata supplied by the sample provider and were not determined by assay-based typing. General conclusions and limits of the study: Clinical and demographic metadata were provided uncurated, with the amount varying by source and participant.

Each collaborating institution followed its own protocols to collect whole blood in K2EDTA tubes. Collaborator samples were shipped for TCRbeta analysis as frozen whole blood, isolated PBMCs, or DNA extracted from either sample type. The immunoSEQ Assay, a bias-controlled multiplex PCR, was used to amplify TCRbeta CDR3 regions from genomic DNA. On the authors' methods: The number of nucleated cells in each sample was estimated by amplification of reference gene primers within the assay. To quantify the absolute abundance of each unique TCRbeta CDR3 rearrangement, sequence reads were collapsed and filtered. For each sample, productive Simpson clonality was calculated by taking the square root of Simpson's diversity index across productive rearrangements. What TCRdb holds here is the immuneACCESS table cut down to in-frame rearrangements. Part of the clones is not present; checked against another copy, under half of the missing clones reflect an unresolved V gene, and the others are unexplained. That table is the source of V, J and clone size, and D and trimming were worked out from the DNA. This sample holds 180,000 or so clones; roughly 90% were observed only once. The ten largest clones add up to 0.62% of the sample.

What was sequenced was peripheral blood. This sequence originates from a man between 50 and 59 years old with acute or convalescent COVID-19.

The base sequence is TGTGCCAGCAGGCTAGGGGCGCCGATTGTGGATACGCAGTATTTT. Translated, this is CASRLGAPIVDTQYF. The rearranged chain carries TRBV28 and TRBJ2-3; a tentative D match to TRBD1 spans 5 bases. Including the terminal cysteine and phenylalanine, the CDR3 comprises 15 residues. CDR3 DNA is the only sequence kept; it has 45 bases, read in frame from the first base. The germline V gene sets CDR1 to MDHEN and CDR2 to SYDVKM. Between the V and J ends, shortened by 6 bases and 6 bases respectively, the junction contains 19 bases.